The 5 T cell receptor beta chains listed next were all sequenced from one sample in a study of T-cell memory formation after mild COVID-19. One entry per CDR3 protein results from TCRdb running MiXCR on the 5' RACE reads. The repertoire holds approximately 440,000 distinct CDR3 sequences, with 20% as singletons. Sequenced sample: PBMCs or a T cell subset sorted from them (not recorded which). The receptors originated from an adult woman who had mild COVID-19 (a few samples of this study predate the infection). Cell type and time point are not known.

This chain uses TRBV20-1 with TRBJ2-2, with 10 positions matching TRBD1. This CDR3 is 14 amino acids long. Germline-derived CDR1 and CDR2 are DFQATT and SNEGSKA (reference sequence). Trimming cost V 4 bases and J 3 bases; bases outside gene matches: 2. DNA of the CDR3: TGCAGTGCTAAGGGGACAGGGGACACCGGGGAGCTGTTTTTT. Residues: CSAKGTGDTGELFF.

The CDR3 reads CASSQSPSYEQYF. In DNA form, the CDR3 reads TGTGCCAGCAGTCAGTCGCCGTCCTACGAGCAGTACTTC. The chain couples TRBV25-1 to TRBJ2-7, with D uncertain. This CDR3 has 13 residues. Trimming shortened V by 5 bases and J by 1 base, and 9 bases separated the two germline ends. The germline gives CDR1 MGHDK, CDR2 SYGVNS.

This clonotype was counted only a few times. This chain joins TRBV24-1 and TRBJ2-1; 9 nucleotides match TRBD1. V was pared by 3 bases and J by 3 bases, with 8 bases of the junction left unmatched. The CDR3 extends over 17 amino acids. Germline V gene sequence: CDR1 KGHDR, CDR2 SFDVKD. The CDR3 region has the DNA TGTGCCACCAGTGATCCGCCGGGACAGGGACACTACAATGAGCAGTTCTTC. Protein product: CATSDPPGQGHYNEQFF.

Written as DNA, the CDR3 is TGCGCCAGCAGCCAAGATTTTACAGGGCGGCAGCCCCAGCATTTT. It yields the protein CASSQDFTGRQPQHF. The chain couples TRBV4-1 to TRBJ1-5, with TRBD1 as a possible D gene (6 bases). This CDR3 has 15 amino acids. V was shortened by 0 bases and J by 7 bases, with 13 bases between the two germline ends. From germline, CDR1 is MGHRA and CDR2 YSYEKL.

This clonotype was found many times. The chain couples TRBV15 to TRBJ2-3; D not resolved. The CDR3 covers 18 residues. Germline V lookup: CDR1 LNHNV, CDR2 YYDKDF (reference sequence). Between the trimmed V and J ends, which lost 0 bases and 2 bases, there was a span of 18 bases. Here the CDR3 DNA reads TGTGCCACCAGCAGAGATGGGCATCGAGCCTCCCCCACAGATACGCAGTATTTT. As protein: CATSRDGHRASPTDTQYF.